This T cell receptor (beta chain) emerged from a study of cytomegalovirus exposure and HLA in healthy donors. On this clone itself: The antigen remains unidentified. The junction differs from germline at one of its ends, possibly a read error.

Primers: 60 Vbeta forward and 13 Jbeta reverse. Sequencing was performed with immunoSEQ multiplex PCR; in TCRdb, only in-frame clones are kept and a portion is missing. The sample lists fewer than 180,000 clones, 70% to 80% occurring once. There are 10 residues in the CDR3. From germline, CDR1 is DFQATT and CDR2 SNEGSKA (reference sequence). Study-wide findings and caveats: Sequences of the TCR beta chain were said to predict the HLA-A and HLA-B alleles of most subjects accurately. Across donors, presence/absence analyses took sequencing depth to be roughly uniform. The study designated 150 to 200 TCR beta chains cytomegalovirus-associated.

Sequencing was done on a sample of PBMCs. The chain carries TRBV20-1 and TRBJ2-1; maybe TRBD2 (5 bases). The sequence was obtained from a human donor in good health. This CDR3 reads CSARVQDLVF. In nucleotides, the CDR3 is TGCAGTGCTAGGGTGCAGGACTTAGTCTTC.